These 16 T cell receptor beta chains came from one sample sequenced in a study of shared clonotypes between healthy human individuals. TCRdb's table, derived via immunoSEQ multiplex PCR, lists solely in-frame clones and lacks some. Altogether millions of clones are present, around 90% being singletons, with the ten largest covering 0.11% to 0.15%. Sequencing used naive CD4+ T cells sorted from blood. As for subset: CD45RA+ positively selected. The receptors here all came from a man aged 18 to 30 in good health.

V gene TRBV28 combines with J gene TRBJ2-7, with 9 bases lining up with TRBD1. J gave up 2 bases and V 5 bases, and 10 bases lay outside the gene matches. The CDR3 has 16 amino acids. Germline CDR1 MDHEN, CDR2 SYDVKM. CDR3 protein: CASSPPPGQGTYEQYF. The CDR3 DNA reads TGTGCCAGCAGTCCCCCCCCGGGACAGGGAACCTACGAGCAGTACTTC.

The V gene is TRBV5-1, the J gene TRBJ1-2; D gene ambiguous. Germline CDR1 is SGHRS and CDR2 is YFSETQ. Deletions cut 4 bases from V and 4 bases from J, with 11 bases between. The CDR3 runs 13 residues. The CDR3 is CASSIDTSYGYTF. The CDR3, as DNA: TGCGCCAGCAGCATAGACACGAGCTATGGCTACACCTTC.

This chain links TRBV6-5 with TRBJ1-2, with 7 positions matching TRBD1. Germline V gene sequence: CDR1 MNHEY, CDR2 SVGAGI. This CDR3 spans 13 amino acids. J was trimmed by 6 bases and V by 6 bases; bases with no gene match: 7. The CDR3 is CASSRGQYDGYTF. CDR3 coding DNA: TGTGCCAGCAGCCGGGGACAGTACGATGGCTACACCTTC.

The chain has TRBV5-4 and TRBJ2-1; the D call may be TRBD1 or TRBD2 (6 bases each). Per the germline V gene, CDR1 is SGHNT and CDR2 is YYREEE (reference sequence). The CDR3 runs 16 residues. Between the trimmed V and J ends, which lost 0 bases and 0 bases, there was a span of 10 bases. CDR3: CASSLAGAGSYNEQFF. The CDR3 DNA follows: TGTGCCAGCAGCTTGGCGGGGGCTGGCTCCTACAATGAGCAGTTCTTC. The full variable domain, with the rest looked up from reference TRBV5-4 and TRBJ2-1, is ETGVTQSPTHLIKTRGQQVTLRCSSQSGHNTVSWYQQALGQGPQFIFQYYREEENGRGNFPPRFSGLQFPNYSSELNVNALELDDSALYLCASSLAGAGSYNEQFFGPGTRLTVL.

CDR3 amino acids: CASSYDYNSSPLHF. The CDR3 DNA follows: TGTGCCAGCAGCTATGATTACAATTCCTCACCCCTCCACTTT. The chain employs TRBV7-3 and TRBJ1-6; D is ambiguous. The length of the CDR3 is 14 residues. The germline gives CDR1 SGHTA, CDR2 FQGTGA. V lost 4 bases and J 10 bases, leaving 14 bases between the germline ends.

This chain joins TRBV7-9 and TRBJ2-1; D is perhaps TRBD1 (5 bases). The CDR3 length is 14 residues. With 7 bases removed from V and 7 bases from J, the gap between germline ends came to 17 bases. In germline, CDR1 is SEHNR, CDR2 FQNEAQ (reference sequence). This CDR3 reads CASKGKLDLNEQFF. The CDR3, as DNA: TGTGCCAGCAAGGGGAAGCTCGACCTTAATGAGCAGTTCTTC.

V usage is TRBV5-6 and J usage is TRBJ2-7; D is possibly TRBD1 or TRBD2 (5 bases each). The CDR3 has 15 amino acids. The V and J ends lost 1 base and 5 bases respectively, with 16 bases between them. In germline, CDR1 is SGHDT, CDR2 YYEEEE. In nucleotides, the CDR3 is TGTGCCAGCAGCTTGCCCCAGGGACGGGTGAACGAGCAGTACTTC. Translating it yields CASSLPQGRVNEQYF.

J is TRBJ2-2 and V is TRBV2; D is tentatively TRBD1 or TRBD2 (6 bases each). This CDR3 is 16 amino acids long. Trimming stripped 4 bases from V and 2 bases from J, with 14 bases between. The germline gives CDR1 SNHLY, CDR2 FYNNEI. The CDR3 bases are TGTGCCAGCAGTGGATCGGGGGCGAGAAACACCGGGGAGCTGTTTTTT. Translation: CASSGSGARNTGELFF.

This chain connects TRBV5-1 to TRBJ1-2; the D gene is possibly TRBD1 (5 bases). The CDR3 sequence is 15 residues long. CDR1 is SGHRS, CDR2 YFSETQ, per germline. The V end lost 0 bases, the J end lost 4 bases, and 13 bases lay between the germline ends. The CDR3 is CASSLAEGSSYGYTF. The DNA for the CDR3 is TGCGCCAGCAGCTTGGCGGAGGGGTCGAGCTATGGCTACACCTTC.

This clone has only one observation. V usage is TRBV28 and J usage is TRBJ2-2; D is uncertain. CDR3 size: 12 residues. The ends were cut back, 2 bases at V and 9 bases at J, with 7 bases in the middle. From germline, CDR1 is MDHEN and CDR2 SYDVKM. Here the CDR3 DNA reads TGTGCCAGCAGTTTACAGGCCCGGGAGCTGTTTTTT. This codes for CASSLQARELFF.

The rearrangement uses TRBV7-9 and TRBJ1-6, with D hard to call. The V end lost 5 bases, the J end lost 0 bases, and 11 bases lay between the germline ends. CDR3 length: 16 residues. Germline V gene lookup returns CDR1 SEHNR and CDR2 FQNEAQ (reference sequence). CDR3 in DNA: TGTGCCAGCAGCGAAAATTGGAACTCCTATAATTCACCCCTCCACTTT. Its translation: CASSENWNSYNSPLHF.

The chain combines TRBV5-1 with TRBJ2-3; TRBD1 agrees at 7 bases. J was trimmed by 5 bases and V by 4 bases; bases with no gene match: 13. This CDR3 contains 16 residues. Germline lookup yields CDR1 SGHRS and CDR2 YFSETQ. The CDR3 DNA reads TGCGCCAGCAGCCCTTATGGTGAGGGGGCGGGAGATACGCAGTATTTT. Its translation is CASSPYGEGAGDTQYF.

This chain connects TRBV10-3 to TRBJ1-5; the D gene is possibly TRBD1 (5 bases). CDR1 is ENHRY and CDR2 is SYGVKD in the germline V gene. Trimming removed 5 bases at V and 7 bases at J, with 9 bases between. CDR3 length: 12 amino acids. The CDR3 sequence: CAISNGDQPQHF. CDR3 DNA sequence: TGTGCCATCAGTAATGGGGACCAGCCCCAGCATTTT.

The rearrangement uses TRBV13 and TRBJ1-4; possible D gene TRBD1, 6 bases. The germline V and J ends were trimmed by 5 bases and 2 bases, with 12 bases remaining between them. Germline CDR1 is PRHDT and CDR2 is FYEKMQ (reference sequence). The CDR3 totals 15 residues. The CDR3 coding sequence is TGTGCCAGCAGCGCACAGGGCGGGACTAATGAAAAACTGTTTTTT. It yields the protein CASSAQGGTNEKLFF.

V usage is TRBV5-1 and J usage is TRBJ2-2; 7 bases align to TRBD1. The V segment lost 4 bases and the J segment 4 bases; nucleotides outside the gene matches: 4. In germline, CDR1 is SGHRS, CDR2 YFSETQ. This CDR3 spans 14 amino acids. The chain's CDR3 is CASSPDRFTGELFF. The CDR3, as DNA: TGCGCCAGCAGCCCGGACAGGTTCACCGGGGAGCTGTTTTTT.

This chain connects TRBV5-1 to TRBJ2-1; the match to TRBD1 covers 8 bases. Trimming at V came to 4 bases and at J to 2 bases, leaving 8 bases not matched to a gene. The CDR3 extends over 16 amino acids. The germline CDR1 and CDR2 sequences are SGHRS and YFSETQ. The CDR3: CASSLSTGVAYNEQFF. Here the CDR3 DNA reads TGCGCCAGCAGCCTATCGACAGGGGTGGCCTACAATGAGCAGTTCTTC. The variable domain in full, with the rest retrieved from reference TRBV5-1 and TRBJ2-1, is KAGVTQTPRYLIKTRGQQVTLSCSPISGHRSVSWYQQTPGQGLQFLFEYFSETQRNKGNFPGRFSGRQFSNSRSEMNVSTLELGDSALYLCASSLSTGVAYNEQFFGPGTRLTVL.